This T cell receptor beta chain was identified during a study of PD-1 blockade in mismatch repair-deficient tumors (dated by TCRdb to about 2017). Background for the entire study: The trial enrolled 86 consecutive patients with approximately eleven mismatch repair-deficient cancer types between September 2013 and September 2016, all previously treated and progressing. Tumor-associated T cell clones were tracked in the peripheral blood of patients responding to PD-1 blockade by deep sequencing of TCR CDR3 regions. Summary of the overall study and its limitations: Clones residing in the tumor, which were often undetectable in blood before treatment, expanded quickly after pembrolizumab and then contracted, generally before radiologic responses.

For every enrolled patient, mismatch repair deficiency was confirmed by either polymerase chain reaction or immunohistochemistry. A few patients who responded to pembrolizumab therapy underwent TCR sequencing. In the phase II trial, pembrolizumab PD-1 blockade was tested prospectively in advanced mismatch repair-deficient cancers, no matter which tissue of origin the cancers came from. Peripheral blood T cell samples were collected serially, before PD-1 blockade began and at several time points afterward. Blood sampling times were expressed in weeks after the first pembrolizumab dose. Concerning this clone itself: Its antigen has not been determined. Base-call qualities are not available, and no considerably larger clone is one nucleotide away.

To prepare the library, the immunoSEQ multiplex PCR assay was applied. This immuneACCESS table, as held by TCRdb, lists in-frame sequences with V and J called but not all clones. Of the missing ones, under half trace to an unresolved V gene in checked studies; the others have no known cause. The table for this sample lists around 68,000 clones; approximately 80% of them were counted only once. The ten largest account for roughly 6% of the sample. This receptor was identified in an adult with mismatch repair-deficient cancer. The sample consisted of peripheral blood, taken 2 weeks after starting pembrolizumab.

The bases read TGTGCCAGTACGAGGACCCCCGGATCTGGGGCCAACGTCCTGACTTTC. Translated, it reads CASTRTPGSGANVLTF. The chain joins TRBV19 to TRBJ2-6; the D gene cannot be named for sure. The CDR3 numbers 16 residues from cysteine through phenylalanine. The DNA shown is the 48-base CDR3, in frame from base 1. The junction shows trimming of 7 bases on V and 1 base on J, plus 14 bases between the germline ends. Per the germline V gene (reference sequence), LNHDA is the CDR1 and SQIVND is the CDR2.